Each of the 9 T cell receptor beta chains below was sequenced from the same sample in a study of T-cell reconstitution after alpha-beta-depleted transplantation in children. It was with unique molecular identifiers that the TCRbeta library was prepared. Each CDR3 protein gets one entry after TCRdb re-called the PCR reads with MiXCR. The table lists 600,000 to 700,000 distinct CDR3 sequences, about an eighth of them singletons, with approximately 0.8% in the top ten. Sequenced material: PBMCs, taken before TCRalphabeta/CD19-depleted stem cell transplant. These receptors originate from a girl aged 2 to 10 with congenital amegakaryocytic thrombocytopenia, due to receive a stem cell transplant.

This clonotype was seen repeatedly, ten times or more. The rearrangement links TRBV20-1 to TRBJ2-7, with a weak D call TRBD2 (5 bases). This CDR3 contains 12 residues. Trimming cost V 5 bases and J 4 bases, with 12 bases left between them. CDR1 and CDR2 (germline): DFQATT, SNEGSKA (reference sequence). The CDR3 region is CSALLGVYEQYF. The DNA for the CDR3 is TGCAGTGCTCTCCTCGGGGTTTACGAGCAGTACTTC.

This clonotype was recorded at least ten times. The V gene is TRBV20-1, the J gene TRBJ1-4; D is ambiguous. Germline assignment: CDR1 DFQATT and CDR2 SNEGSKA (reference sequence). Trimming shortened V by 1 base and J by 10 bases, and 13 bases separated the two germline ends. The CDR3 covers 13 residues. CDR3 in amino acids: CSARVSGYPKLFF. The CDR3 DNA reads TGCAGTGCTAGAGTGTCGGGGTATCCAAAACTGTTTTTT.

CDR3 amino acids: CSVEDNVGQFF. The DNA for the CDR3 is TGCAGCGTTGAAGATAACGTTGGGCAGTTCTTC. This chain links TRBV29-1 with TRBJ2-1; D is undetermined. V lost 0 bases to trimming and J lost 12 bases, with 9 bases between them. Germline CDR1 and CDR2: SQVTM and ANQGSEA. CDR3 length: 11 residues.

This chain connects TRBV7-6 to TRBJ1-1, with D unresolved. Deletions cut 4 bases from V and 1 base from J, with 7 bases between. Germline V lookup: CDR1 SGHVS, CDR2 FNYEAQ. The CDR3 runs to 13 residues. The CDR3 region has the DNA TGTGCCAGCAGCTATCGGAGGAACACTGAAGCTTTCTTT. Translated, it gives CASSYRRNTEAFF.

This clonotype was detected many times. The V call is TRBV29-1, the J call TRBJ2-1; no firm D call. The germline CDR1 and CDR2 sequences are SQVTM and ANQGSEA. V lost 6 bases to trimming and J lost 9 bases, with 15 bases between them. This CDR3 has 12 amino acids. The CDR3 loop is CSVPGPFGEQFF. The CDR3 DNA reads as TGCAGCGTGCCGGGCCCTTTTGGTGAGCAGTTCTTC.

This clonotype was detected many times. The DNA is left out, because the CDR3 cannot be placed on it with certainty; the CDR3 is given as TCRdb lists it. The V call is TRBV7-8, the J call TRBJ2-1; the listed D gene, TRBD1, was not tested against the DNA. Per germline, CDR1 SGHVS and CDR2 FQNEAQ. The CDR3 is 12 amino acids in total, end residues counted. The CDR3 region is CASSLEFGTGTF.

This clonotype turned up a few times. The chain uses TRBV15 and TRBJ2-2; D unresolved. The CDR3 sequence is 13 residues long. Trimming took 5 bases from V and 2 from J, leaving 6 bases between them. Per germline, CDR1 LNHNV and CDR2 YYDKDF (reference sequence). CDR3 amino acids: CATSGPNTGELFF. The CDR3 DNA reads as TGTGCCACCAGCGGTCCCAACACCGGGGAGCTGTTTTTT. Together with reference TRBV15 and TRBJ2-2, the CDR3 gives the full variable domain: DAMVIQNPRYQVTQFGKPVTLSCSQTLNHNVMYWYQQKSSQAPKLLFHYYDKDFNNEADTPDNFQSRRPNTSFCFLDIRSPGLGDTAMYLCATSGPNTGELFFGEGSRLTVL.

This clonotype was picked up a small number of times. This chain links TRBV11-1 with TRBJ2-1; D is perhaps TRBD2 (6 bases). The germline CDR1 and CDR2 sequences are SGHAT and FQDESV (reference sequence). The CDR3 runs 14 residues. V was cut by 6 bases and J by 10 bases, with 19 bases left in between. CDR3 nucleotide sequence: TGTGCCAGCAGAGGGGCGCGACTAGGGAGGGAGCAGTTCTTC. Translation gives CASRGARLGREQFF. The complete variable domain, with remaining parts taken from reference TRBV11-1 and TRBJ2-1, reads EAEVAQSPRYKITEKSQAVAFWCDPISGHATLYWYRQILGQGPELLVQFQDESVVDDSQLPKDRFSAERLKGVDSTLKIQPAELGDSAMYLCASRGARLGREQFFGPGTRLTVL.

The rearrangement joins TRBV29-1 to TRBJ2-3; the D call may be TRBD1 or TRBD2 (5 bases each). V shed 2 bases and J shed 2 bases, with 8 bases lying between them. Germline loops: CDR1 SQVTM, CDR2 ANQGSEA. This CDR3 contains 13 residues. CDR3 amino acids: CSVELGTTDTQYF. CDR3 bases: TGCAGCGTTGAATTGGGGACCACAGATACGCAGTATTTT.